This T cell receptor beta chain originates from a study of graft-versus-host responses after intestinal transplantation. About the study: Each recipient received anti-thymocyte globulin induction, then tacrolimus and steroids for two to three years.

Study-wide findings and caveats: The study associated peak circulating GvH clone levels with early post-transplant HvG declines. Allograft clonal ratios (graft-versus-host to host-versus-graft) were high in patients who had graft-donor T cell macrochimerism. GvH clones detected in recipient marrow included some appearing first in ileum or blood.

Note on this clone: The antigen remains undetermined.

The length of the CDR3 is 15 residues. Trimming took off 3 bases at V and 3 bases at J, with 12 bases between the two ends. Germline V CDR1 and CDR2: SGHVS, FNYEAQ. Profiled with immunoSEQ multiplex PCR; TCRdb holds only in-frame clones, not every one. The data hold about 120,000 clones, with about 95% observed a single time. Source: unstimulated CD8+ T cells sorted from spleen or lymph node cells, taken before intestinal transplant. The receptor was isolated from a human donor who received an intestinal transplant. The chain carries TRBV7-6 and TRBJ1-5, with D unclear. CDR3 region: CASSFSTSDNQPQHF. CDR3 sequence (DNA): TGTGCCAGCAGCTTCTCTACGTCAGACAATCAGCCCCAGCATTTT. Supplemented by reference TRBV7-6 and TRBJ1-5, the full variable domain reads GAGVSQSPRYKVTKRGQDVALRCDPISGHVSLYWYRQALGQGPEFLTYFNYEAQQDKSGLPNDRFSAERPEGSISTLTIQRTEQRDSAMYRCASSFSTSDNQPQHFGDGTRLSIL.